This TCR beta chain was captured in a study of cytomegalovirus exposure and HLA in healthy donors. Whole-study findings and limits: Most TCRs appeared rarely, but some public TCRs recurred in many donors. According to reports, the classifier identified cytomegalovirus status with high specificity and sensitivity. The study flagged around 160 TCR beta chains as cytomegalovirus-associated.

Here immunoSEQ multiplex PCR was the method, and the copy in TCRdb shows in-frame clones only, minus some. The sample yields 120,000 or so clones, approximately 89% seen once. Germline-derived CDR1 and CDR2 are SGHAT and FQNNGV. The CDR3 runs 17 residues. J lost 5 bases, V lost 5 bases, and 16 bases had no gene match. On this clone itself: Its antigen remains unidentified.

This TCR came from a woman between 18 and 30 years old in good health and CMV-seronegative. The sample taken for sequencing was PBMCs. The rearrangement links TRBV11-2 to TRBJ2-5; 8 bases are a match to TRBD2. This CDR3 reads CASSLGDSGVGGETQYF. In DNA, the CDR3 is TGTGCCAGCAGCCTCGGCGATAGCGGGGTTGGAGGGGAGACCCAGTACTTC.